These 25 T cell receptor beta chains were sequenced from one sample in a study of Tregs in tolerant kidney transplant recipients. The nonmyeloablative bone marrow transplants came from related graft donors, with transient mixed chimerism. Measured with immunoSEQ multiplex PCR; TCRdb has only the in-frame clones, and not every one. The sample holds tens of thousands of clones. The starting material was CD4+ T cells from blood (PBMCs), obtained 24 months after the transplant. The receptors were gathered from a human patient who received a combined kidney and bone marrow transplant. Part of the T cell pool may stem from the graft donor.

As regards this clone: At the DNA level, this CDR3 is encoded by other sequences in the same sample as well. The CDR3: CASSPRTSGSSYNEQFF. The part of the CDR3 DNA that was read is TGTGCCAGCTCACCAAGAACTAGCGGGAGCTCCTACAATGAG. The chain has TRBV18 and TRBJ2-1; 11 nucleotides match TRBD2. The CDR3 is cut off 3 residues early in the read; its end comes from the germline J gene. The V segment lost 2 bases and the J segment 0 bases; nucleotides outside the gene matches: 3. Germline CDR1 reads KGHSH; CDR2 reads LQKENI. The CDR3 is 17 residues long.

As concerns this clone: The read gets to within 3 residues of the CDR3 end, and the germline J gene fills in the rest. V and J are TRBV20-1 and TRBJ2-1, with 8 bases fitting TRBD1. The CDR3 has 14 amino acids. CDR1 is DFQATT and CDR2 is SNEGSKA in the germline V gene (reference sequence). Germline trimming cut 7 bases from V and 3 bases from J; bases unmatched to any gene: 8. The CDR3 sequence: CSGPAGTGYNEQFF. CDR3 DNA (partial): TGCAGTGGACCCGCCGGGACAGGCTACAATGAG.

The CDR3 loop reads CASSPGLASNEQFF. The sequenced part of the CDR3 DNA is TGTGCCAGCAGCCCCGGACTAGCGAGCAATGAG. V and J are TRBV7-9 and TRBJ2-1; the match to TRBD2 covers 9 bases. The sequence runs out 3 residues before the end of the CDR3; the remainder is reconstructed from the germline J gene. CDR1 is SEHNR and CDR2 is FQNEAQ in the germline V gene (reference sequence). This CDR3 comprises 14 residues. Trimming cost V 5 bases and J 6 bases; bases outside gene matches: 5.

Turning to this clone: The read finishes 3 residues shy of the CDR3 end, and the germline J gene is used to complete it. The genes are TRBV14 and TRBJ2-1; D is uncertain. The CDR3 runs to 16 residues. V lost 0 bases and J lost 3, with 12 bases in between. In germline, CDR1 is SGHDN, CDR2 FVKESK. This CDR3 is CASSQDATTFYNEQFF. The part of the CDR3 DNA that was read is TGTGCCAGCAGCCAAGACGCTACTACTTTCTACAATGAG.

Regarding this clone: The read comes to an end 3 residues before the CDR3 does, leaving the germline J gene to fill in the end. V gene TRBV2 combines with J gene TRBJ2-2, with D maybe TRBD1 (6 bases). Trimming took 6 bases from V and 4 from J, leaving 15 bases between them. The CDR3 is 15 residues long. The germline V gene has CDR1 SNHLY and CDR2 FYNNEI. The CDR3 DNA, read in part, is TGTGCCAGCAGGAAGGACAGCCTTATCACCGGGGAG. Its protein product is CASRKDSLITGE. The whole CDR3 region reads CASRKDSLITGELFF.

Note on this clone: Read coverage stops 3 residues before the CDR3 terminus; the germline J gene supplies the remainder. The chain is built from TRBV11-2 and TRBJ1-1; tentative D call: TRBD1 (6 bases). The V gene lost 0 bases and the J gene lost 1 base, with 9 bases spanning the gap. The CDR3 covers 15 residues. Germline CDR1 SGHAT, CDR2 FQNNGV. Partial CDR3 DNA: TGTGCCAGCAGCTTAGACAGGGGAACGAACACTGAA. Its protein is CASSLDRGTNTE. The full CDR3 reads CASSLDRGTNTEAFF.

To note about this clone: The read comes to an end 3 residues before the CDR3 does, leaving the germline J gene to fill in the end. The V gene is TRBV19, the J gene TRBJ1-2; TRBD1 matches 7 bases. The CDR3 is 13 amino acids. CDR1 is LNHDA, CDR2 SQIVND, per germline (reference sequence). After removal of 4 bases from V and 4 bases from J, the junction contained 3 bases not matched to a gene. CDR3 sequence reads: CASSNGTAYGYTF. CDR3 DNA (partial): TGTGCCAGTAGTAACGGGACAGCCTATGGC.

Considering frequency, this clone is medium-sized. The CDR3 end falls 3 residues outside the read, so it is completed with the germline J gene. J is TRBJ1-1 and V is TRBV30, with 8 bases identical to TRBD1. This CDR3 region has 14 residues. Germline lookup yields CDR1 GTSNPN and CDR2 SVGIG (reference sequence). Germline trimming cut 4 bases from V and 0 bases from J; bases unmatched to any gene: 4. The sequenced CDR3 bases are TGTGCCTGGAATTTGGGACAGGTGAACACTGAA. It encodes CAWNLGQVNTE. The complete CDR3 sequence is CAWNLGQVNTEAFF.

On this clone: The CDR3 end falls 3 residues outside the read, so it is completed with the germline J gene. The chain combines TRBV10-3 with TRBJ2-7; 9 bases map to TRBD1. Germline lookup yields CDR1 ENHRY and CDR2 SYGVKD. Trimming cost V 6 bases and J 3 bases; bases outside gene matches: 6. CDR3 size: 14 residues. The sequenced CDR3 bases are TGTGCCATCAGCAGCGGGACAGGGTTCTACGAG. The encoded protein is CAISSGTGFYE. The whole CDR3 protein is CAISSGTGFYEQYF.

As concerns this clone: The read ends 3 residues early relative to the CDR3; the germline J gene fills the gap. This sequence joins TRBV10-2 and TRBJ1-5, with unresolved D. V lost 3 bases and J lost 7, with 16 bases in between. The germline V gene has CDR1 WSHSY and CDR2 SAAADI. The CDR3 has 15 amino acids. CDR3 bases read: TGCGCCAGCAGTGAAGTCGGCGGAGCGGGGCAGCCC. It is translated as CASSEVGGAGQP. The full CDR3 sequence reads CASSEVGGAGQPQHF.

Remarks on this clone: Coverage ceases 3 residues before the CDR3 finishes, and the germline J gene fills in the end. V usage is TRBV20-1 and J usage is TRBJ1-2; weak D call: TRBD1 (6 bases). CDR1 and CDR2 from the germline V gene are DFQATT and SNEGSKA (reference sequence). This CDR3 has 14 amino acids. The germline V and J ends were trimmed by 0 bases and 2 bases, with 10 bases remaining between them. CDR3 DNA, as far as it was read: TGCAGTGCTAGAGAGGGGGCCGTCAACTATGGC. Its translation: CSAREGAVNYG. The full CDR3 protein reads CSAREGAVNYGYTF.

Details on this clone: Read sequence stops 3 residues before the CDR3 end, and the germline J gene provides the missing end. The gene calls are TRBV19 and TRBJ1-4; D possibly corresponds to TRBD1 (5 bases). Trimming took 5 bases from V and 3 from J, leaving 16 bases between them. The CDR3 is 16 residues long. Germline V gene data show CDR1 as LNHDA and CDR2 as SQIVND (reference sequence). CDR3 sequence: CASSPRKGRANEKLFF. The part of the CDR3 DNA that was read is TGTGCCAGTAGTCCCCGGAAGGGGCGAGCTAATGAAAAA.

With respect to this clone: The read stops 3 residues short of the end of the CDR3; the missing end is completed from the germline J gene. V usage is TRBV7-3 and J usage is TRBJ2-1, with 15 bases identical to TRBD2. V gave up 5 bases and J gave up 7 bases; unmatched junction bases: 3. Per the germline V gene, CDR1 is SGHTA and CDR2 is FQGTGA. This CDR3 spans 15 amino acids. The sequenced part of the CDR3 DNA is TGTGCCAGCAGCATCGGGACTAGCGGGAGGAATGAG. This sequence encodes CASSIGTSGRNE. The entire CDR3 reads CASSIGTSGRNEQFF.

Points on this clone: From the germline J gene comes the end of the CDR3, since the read stops 3 residues before it. V is TRBV19 and J is TRBJ2-5, with 7 bases matching TRBD1. After removal of 5 bases from V and 4 bases from J, the junction contained 10 bases not matched to a gene. Per germline, CDR1 LNHDA and CDR2 SQIVND (reference sequence). The CDR3 is 15 amino acids. The sequenced part of the CDR3 DNA is TGTGCCAGTAGTCTTTCCGGGACAGAGAGAGAGACC. Translation gives CASSLSGTERET. The entire CDR3 is CASSLSGTERETQYF. Together with reference TRBV19 and TRBJ2-5, the CDR3 gives the full variable domain: DGGITQSPKYLFRKEGQNVTLSCEQNLNHDAMYWYRQDPGQGLRLIYYSQIVNDFQKGDIAEGYSVSREKKESFPLTVTSAQKNPTAFYLCASSLSGTERETQYFGPGTRLLVL.

Points on this clone: The observed sequence ends 3 residues before the CDR3 terminus, with the missing tail filled in from the germline J gene. The rearrangement joins TRBV5-6 to TRBJ2-7; TRBD2 is a possible D gene (5 bases). Trimming took 0 bases from V and 3 from J, leaving 10 bases between them. CDR3 size: 14 residues. CDR1 and CDR2 from the germline V gene are SGHDT and YYEEEE. Partial CDR3 DNA: TGTGCCAGCAGCTTGGTCTCACGGGGCTACGAG. Its translation is CASSLVSRGYE. In full, the CDR3 is CASSLVSRGYEQYF. Full variable domain (remainder filled in from reference TRBV5-6 and TRBJ2-7): DAGVTQSPTHLIKTRGQQVTLRCSPKSGHDTVSWYQQALGQGPQFIFQYYEEEERQRGNFPDRFSGHQFPNYSSELNVNALLLGDSALYLCASSLVSRGYEQYFGPGTRLTVT.

Notes on this clone: The CDR3 end falls 3 residues outside the read, so it is completed with the germline J gene. The J gene is TRBJ2-5, the V gene TRBV18; D is ambiguous. This CDR3 region has 13 residues. Trimming cost V 4 bases and J 2 bases, with 8 bases left between them. Germline CDR1 and CDR2: KGHSH and LQKENI. This CDR3 reads CASSLSTQETQYF. The covered CDR3 bases are TGTGCCAGCTCACTTTCGACACAAGAGACC.

Comments on this clone: The read ends 3 residues before the CDR3 terminus; that terminus is restored from the germline J gene. The J gene is TRBJ2-7, the V gene TRBV7-9; weak D call: TRBD1 (6 bases). This CDR3 comprises 14 residues. Germline V lookup: CDR1 SEHNR, CDR2 FQNEAQ (reference sequence). The V gene lost 1 base and the J gene lost 1 base, with 8 bases spanning the gap. CDR3 in amino acids: CASSLGQVSYEQYF. The CDR3 bases that were read are TGTGCCAGCAGCTTAGGACAGGTGTCCTACGAG.

The CDR3: CASSLGRTGIHGYTF. The part of the CDR3 DNA that was read is TGTGCCAGCAGTTTAGGAAGAACAGGGATCCATGGC. The rearrangement joins TRBV12-3 or TRBV12-4 to TRBJ1-2; a weak D match, TRBD1 (6 bases). Coverage ceases 3 residues before the CDR3 finishes, and the germline J gene fills in the end. Trimming stripped 1 base from V and 6 bases from J, with 15 bases between. This CDR3 comprises 15 residues.

For this clone: The read halts 3 residues ahead of the CDR3 end, with the missing end drawn from the germline J gene. V is TRBV19 and J is TRBJ2-5; 10 bases are shared with TRBD1. V shed 4 bases and J 3 bases; nucleotides not matched to a gene: 8. The CDR3 is 16 residues long. CDR1 and CDR2 (germline): LNHDA, SQIVND (reference sequence). The CDR3: CASSKGQGVGEETQYF. The sequenced part of the CDR3 DNA is TGTGCCAGTAGTAAAGGACAGGGGGTCGGTGAAGAGACC.

About this clone: The read stops 3 residues short of the end of the CDR3; the missing end is completed from the germline J gene. The chain carries TRBV12-3 or TRBV12-4 and TRBJ1-1; possible D gene TRBD1, 5 bases. There are 14 residues in the CDR3. The ends were cut back, 1 base at V and 4 bases at J, with 10 bases in the middle. The CDR3 region is CASSLVLGGTEAFF. CDR3 bases read: TGTGCCAGCAGTTTAGTTCTGGGGGGCACTGAA.

In the case of this clone: Sequencing ends 3 residues short of the CDR3 end; the germline J gene provides the rest. The chain uses TRBV5-1 and TRBJ1-1; D perhaps matches TRBD1 (6 bases). Germline CDR1 SGHRS, CDR2 YFSETQ. The CDR3 has 14 amino acids. Trimming pared 0 bases from V and 5 bases from J, leaving 11 bases between. The CDR3: CASSLARGVTEAFF. CDR3 DNA, as far as it was read: TGCGCCAGCAGCTTGGCCAGGGGTGTGACTGAA. The full variable domain, with the rest looked up from reference TRBV5-1 and TRBJ1-1, is KAGVTQTPRYLIKTRGQQVTLSCSPISGHRSVSWYQQTPGQGLQFLFEYFSETQRNKGNFPGRFSGRQFSNSRSEMNVSTLELGDSALYLCASSLARGVTEAFFGQGTRLTVV.

As concerns this clone: Read data end 3 residues before the CDR3 end; the end is taken from the germline J gene. V and J are TRBV30 and TRBJ1-1; TRBD1 is a possible D gene (6 bases). Germline loops: CDR1 GTSNPN, CDR2 SVGIG (reference sequence). CDR3 length equals 12 residues. CDR3 DNA, as far as it was read: TGTGCCTGGAGCGCCAGGGGTTCAGAA. Its protein is CAWSARGSE. The full CDR3 protein reads CAWSARGSEAFF. Combining the CDR3 with reference TRBV30 and TRBJ1-1 gives the whole variable domain SQTIHQWPATLVQPVGSPLSLECTVEGTSNPNLYWYRQAAGRGLQLLFYSVGIGQISSEVPQNLSASRPQDRQFILSSKKLLLSDSGFYLCAWSARGSEAFFGQGTRLTVV.

About this clone: The read halts 3 residues ahead of the CDR3 end, with the missing end drawn from the germline J gene. The chain couples TRBV2 to TRBJ2-2, with TRBD2 identical over 7 bases. V trimming: 8 bases; J trimming: 4 bases; junction bases outside the gene matches: 7. Germline CDR1 is SNHLY and CDR2 is FYNNEI. The CDR3 runs to 14 residues. The DNA read from the CDR3 is TGTGCCAGCGGACTAGAATCTAGCACCGGGGAG. It codes for CASGLESSTGE. The full CDR3 sequence reads CASGLESSTGELFF.

For this clone: Coverage ceases 3 residues before the CDR3 finishes, and the germline J gene fills in the end. The chain links TRBV18 to TRBJ1-6, with 9 bases identical to TRBD1. CDR1 and CDR2 from the germline V gene are KGHSH and LQKENI. Trimming at V came to 6 bases and at J to 8 bases, leaving 8 bases not matched to a gene. This CDR3 region has 15 residues. CDR3 sequence: CASSPGQGSYSPLHF. CDR3 bases read: TGTGCCAGCTCTCCCGGACAGGGGAGTTATTCACCC.

Concerning this clone itself: The CDR3 end falls 3 residues outside the read, so it is completed with the germline J gene. The genes are TRBV19 and TRBJ2-3, with 8 bases that match TRBD1. Germline V gene data show CDR1 as LNHDA and CDR2 as SQIVND (reference sequence). The CDR3 runs to 15 residues. The trim removed 6 bases at V and 2 bases at J, leaving 7 bases unmatched. CDR3 bases read: TGTGCCAGTAGCCCCGACAGGGGAAACACAGATACG. This encodes CASSPDRGNTDT. The whole CDR3 sequence is CASSPDRGNTDTQYF.